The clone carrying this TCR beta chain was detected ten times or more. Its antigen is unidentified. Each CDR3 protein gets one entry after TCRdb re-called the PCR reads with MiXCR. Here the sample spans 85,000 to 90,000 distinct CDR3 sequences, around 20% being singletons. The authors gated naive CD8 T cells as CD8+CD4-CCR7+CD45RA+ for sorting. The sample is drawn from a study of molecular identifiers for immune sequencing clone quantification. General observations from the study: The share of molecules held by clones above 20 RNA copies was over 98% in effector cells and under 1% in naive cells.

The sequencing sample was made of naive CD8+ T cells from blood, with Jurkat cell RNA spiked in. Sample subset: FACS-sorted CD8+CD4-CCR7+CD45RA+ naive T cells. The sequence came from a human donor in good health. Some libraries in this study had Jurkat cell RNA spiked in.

CDR3 bases: TGTGCCAGCAAACCACTCGGGACAGGGGGGCAGCCCCAAGAGACCCAGTACTTC. Translating gives CASKPLGTGGQPQETQYF. The rearrangement links TRBV4-2 to TRBJ2-5; 11 positions agree with TRBD1. CDR3 length: 18 amino acids. Germline V CDR1 and CDR2: LGHNA, YNFKEQ. After removal of 7 bases from V and 1 base from J, the junction contained 14 bases not matched to a gene.